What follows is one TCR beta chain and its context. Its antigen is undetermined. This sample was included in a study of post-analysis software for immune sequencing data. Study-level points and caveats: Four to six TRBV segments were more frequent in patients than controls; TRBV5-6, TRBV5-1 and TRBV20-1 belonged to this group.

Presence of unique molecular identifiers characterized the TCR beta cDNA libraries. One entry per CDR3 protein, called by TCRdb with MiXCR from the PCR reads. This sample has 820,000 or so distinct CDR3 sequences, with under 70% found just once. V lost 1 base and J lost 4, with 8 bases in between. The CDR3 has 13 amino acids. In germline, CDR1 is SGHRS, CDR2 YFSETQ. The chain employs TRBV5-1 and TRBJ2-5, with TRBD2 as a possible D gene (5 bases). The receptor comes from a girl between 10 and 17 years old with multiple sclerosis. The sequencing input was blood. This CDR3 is CASSLPGRETQYF. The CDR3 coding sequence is TGCGCCAGCAGCTTGCCTGGGAGAGAGACCCAGTACTTC. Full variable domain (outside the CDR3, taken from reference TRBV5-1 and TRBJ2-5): KAGVTQTPRYLIKTRGQQVTLSCSPISGHRSVSWYQQTPGQGLQFLFEYFSETQRNKGNFPGRFSGRQFSNSRSEMNVSTLELGDSALYLCASSLPGRETQYFGPGTRLLVL.